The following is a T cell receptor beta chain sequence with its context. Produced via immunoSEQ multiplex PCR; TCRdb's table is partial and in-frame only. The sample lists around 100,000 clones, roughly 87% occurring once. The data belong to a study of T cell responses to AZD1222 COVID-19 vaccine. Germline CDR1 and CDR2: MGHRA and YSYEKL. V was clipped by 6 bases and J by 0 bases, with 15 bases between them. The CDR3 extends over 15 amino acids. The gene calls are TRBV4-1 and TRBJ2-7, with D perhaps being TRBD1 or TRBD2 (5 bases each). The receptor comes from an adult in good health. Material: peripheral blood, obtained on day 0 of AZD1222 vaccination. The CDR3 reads CASRVVGTASYEQYF. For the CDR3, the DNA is TGCGCCAGCAGAGTCGTCGGGACGGCCTCCTACGAGCAGTACTTC.